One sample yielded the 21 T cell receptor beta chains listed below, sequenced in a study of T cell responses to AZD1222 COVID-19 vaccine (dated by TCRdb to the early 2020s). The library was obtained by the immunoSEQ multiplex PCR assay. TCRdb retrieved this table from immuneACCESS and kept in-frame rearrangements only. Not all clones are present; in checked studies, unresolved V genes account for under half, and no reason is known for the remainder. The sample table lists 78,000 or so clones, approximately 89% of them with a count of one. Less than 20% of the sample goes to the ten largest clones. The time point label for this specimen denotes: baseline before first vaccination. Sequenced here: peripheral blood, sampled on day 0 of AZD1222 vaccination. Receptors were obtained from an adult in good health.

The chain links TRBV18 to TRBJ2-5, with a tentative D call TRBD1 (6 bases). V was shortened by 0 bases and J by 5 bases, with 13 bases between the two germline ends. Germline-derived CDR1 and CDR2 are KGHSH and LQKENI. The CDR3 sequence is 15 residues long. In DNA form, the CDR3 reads TGTGCCAGCTCACCACCGCAGGGGTCGGGGGAGACCCAGTACTTC. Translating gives CASSPPQGSGETQYF. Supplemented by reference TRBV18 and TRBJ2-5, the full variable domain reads NAGVMQNPRHLVRRRGQEARLRCSPMKGHSHVYWYRQLPEEGLKFMVYLQKENIIDESGMPKERFSAEFPKEGPSILRIQQVVRGDSAAYFCASSPPQGSGETQYFGPGTRLLVL.

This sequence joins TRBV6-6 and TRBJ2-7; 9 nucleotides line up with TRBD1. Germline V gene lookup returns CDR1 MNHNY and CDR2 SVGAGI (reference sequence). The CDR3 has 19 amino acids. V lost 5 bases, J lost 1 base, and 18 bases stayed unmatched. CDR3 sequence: CASSPRDRVILGSSYEQYF. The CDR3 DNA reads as TGTGCCAGCAGTCCCCGGGACAGGGTAATATTGGGGTCGTCCTACGAGCAGTACTTC.

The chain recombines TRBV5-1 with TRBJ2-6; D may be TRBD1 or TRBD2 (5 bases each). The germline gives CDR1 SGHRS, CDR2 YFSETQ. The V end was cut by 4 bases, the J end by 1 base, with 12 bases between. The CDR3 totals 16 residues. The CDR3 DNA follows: TGCGCCAGCAGCGACCGGGACGTTTCTGGGGCCAACGTCCTGACTTTC. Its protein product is CASSDRDVSGANVLTF.

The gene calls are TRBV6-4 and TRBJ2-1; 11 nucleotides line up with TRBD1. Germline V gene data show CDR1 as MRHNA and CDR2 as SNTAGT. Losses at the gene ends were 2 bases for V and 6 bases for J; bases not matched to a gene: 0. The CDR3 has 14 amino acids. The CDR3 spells CASSDGTGGNEQFF. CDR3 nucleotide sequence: TGTGCCAGCAGTGACGGGACAGGGGGCAATGAGCAGTTCTTC.

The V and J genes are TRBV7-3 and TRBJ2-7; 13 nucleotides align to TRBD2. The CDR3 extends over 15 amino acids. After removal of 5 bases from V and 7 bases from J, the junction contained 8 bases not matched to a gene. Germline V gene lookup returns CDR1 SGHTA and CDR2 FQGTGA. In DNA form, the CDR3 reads TGTGCCAGCAGCCCAACTAGCGGGAGGGCAGAGGAGCAGTACTTC. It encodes CASSPTSGRAEEQYF.

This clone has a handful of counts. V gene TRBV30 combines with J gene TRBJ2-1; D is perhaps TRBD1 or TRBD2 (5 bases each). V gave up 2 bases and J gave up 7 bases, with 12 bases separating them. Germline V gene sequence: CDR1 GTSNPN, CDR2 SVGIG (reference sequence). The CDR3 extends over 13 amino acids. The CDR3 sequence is CAWSPPGRNEQFF. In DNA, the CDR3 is TGTGCCTGGAGTCCCCCGGGACGGAATGAGCAGTTCTTC. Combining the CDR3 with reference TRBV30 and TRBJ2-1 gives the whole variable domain SQTIHQWPATLVQPVGSPLSLECTVEGTSNPNLYWYRQAAGRGLQLLFYSVGIGQISSEVPQNLSASRPQDRQFILSSKKLLLSDSGFYLCAWSPPGRNEQFFGPGTRLTVL.

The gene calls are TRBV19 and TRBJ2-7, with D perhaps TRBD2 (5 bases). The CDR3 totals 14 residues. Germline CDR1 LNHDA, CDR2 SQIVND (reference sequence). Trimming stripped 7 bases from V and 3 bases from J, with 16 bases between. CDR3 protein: CASKPREGYYEQYF. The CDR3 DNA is TGTGCCAGTAAACCTCGAGAGGGCTACTACGAGCAGTACTTC.

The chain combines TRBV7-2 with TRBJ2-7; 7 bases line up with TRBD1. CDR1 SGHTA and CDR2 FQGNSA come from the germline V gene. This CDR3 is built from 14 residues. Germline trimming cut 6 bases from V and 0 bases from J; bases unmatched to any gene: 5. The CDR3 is CASRPTGSSYEQYF. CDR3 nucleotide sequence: TGTGCCAGCAGACCGACAGGGAGCTCCTACGAGCAGTACTTC.

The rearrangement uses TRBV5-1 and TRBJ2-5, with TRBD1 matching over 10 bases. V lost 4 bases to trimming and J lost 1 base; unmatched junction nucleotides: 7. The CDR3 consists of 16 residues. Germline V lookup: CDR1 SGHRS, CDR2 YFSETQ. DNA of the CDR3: TGCGCCAGCAGCGTCCGGGACAGGGGCCTCCAAGAGACCCAGTACTTC. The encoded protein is CASSVRDRGLQETQYF.

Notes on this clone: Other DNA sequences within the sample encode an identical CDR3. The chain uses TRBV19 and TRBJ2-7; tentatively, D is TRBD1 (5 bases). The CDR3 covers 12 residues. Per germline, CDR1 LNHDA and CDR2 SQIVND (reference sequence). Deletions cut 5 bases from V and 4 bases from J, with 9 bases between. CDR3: CASSGQGYEQYF. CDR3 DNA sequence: TGTGCCAGTAGTGGGCAGGGATACGAGCAGTACTTC.

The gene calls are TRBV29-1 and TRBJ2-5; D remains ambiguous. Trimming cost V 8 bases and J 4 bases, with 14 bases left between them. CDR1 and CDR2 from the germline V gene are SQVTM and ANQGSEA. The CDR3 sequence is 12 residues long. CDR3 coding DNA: TGCAGCCTTACAAGTGGCGGAGAGACCCAGTACTTC. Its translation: CSLTSGGETQYF.

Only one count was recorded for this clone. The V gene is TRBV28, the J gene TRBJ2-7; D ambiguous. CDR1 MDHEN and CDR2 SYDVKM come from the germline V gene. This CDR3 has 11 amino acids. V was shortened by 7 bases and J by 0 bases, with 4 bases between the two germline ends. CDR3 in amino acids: CASIGSYEQYF. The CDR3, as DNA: TGTGCCAGCATAGGCTCCTACGAGCAGTACTTC.

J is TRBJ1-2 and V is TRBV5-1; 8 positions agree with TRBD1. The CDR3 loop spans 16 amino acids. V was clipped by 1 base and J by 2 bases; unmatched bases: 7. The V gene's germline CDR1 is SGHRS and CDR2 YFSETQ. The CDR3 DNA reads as TGCGCCAGCAGCTTGATGAGACAGGGGAAGAACTATGGCTACACCTTC. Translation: CASSLMRQGKNYGYTF.

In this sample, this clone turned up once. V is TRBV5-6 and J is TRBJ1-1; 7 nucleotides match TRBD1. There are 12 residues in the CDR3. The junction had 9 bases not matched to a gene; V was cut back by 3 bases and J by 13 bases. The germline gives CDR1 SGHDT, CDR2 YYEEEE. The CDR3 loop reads CASSWAQGVLFF. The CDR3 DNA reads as TGTGCCAGCAGCTGGGCCCAGGGGGTGCTTTTCTTT. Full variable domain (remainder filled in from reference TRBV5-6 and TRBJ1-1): DAGVTQSPTHLIKTRGQQVTLRCSPKSGHDTVSWYQQALGQGPQFIFQYYEEEERQRGNFPDRFSGHQFPNYSSELNVNALLLGDSALYLCASSWAQGVLFFGQGTRLTVV.

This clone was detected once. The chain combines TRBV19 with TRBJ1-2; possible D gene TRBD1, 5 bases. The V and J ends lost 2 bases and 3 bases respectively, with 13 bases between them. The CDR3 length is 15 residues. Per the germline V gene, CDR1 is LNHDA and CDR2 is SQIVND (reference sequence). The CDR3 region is CASSIFTGSDYGYTF. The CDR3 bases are TGTGCCAGTAGTATATTTACAGGATCTGACTATGGCTACACCTTC.

The CDR3 DNA reads as TGTGCCAGCAGTTTGGACTACCATACGCAGTATTTT. As protein: CASSLDYHTQYF. The chain couples TRBV28 to TRBJ2-3; a weak D match, TRBD2 (6 bases). Germline V CDR1 and CDR2: MDHEN, SYDVKM. The CDR3 consists of 12 residues. Trimming took 3 bases from V and 7 from J, leaving 8 bases between them.

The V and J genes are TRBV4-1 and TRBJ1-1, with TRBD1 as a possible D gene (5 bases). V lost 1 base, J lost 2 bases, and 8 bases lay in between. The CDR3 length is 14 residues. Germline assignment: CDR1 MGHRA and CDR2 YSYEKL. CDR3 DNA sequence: TGCGCCAGCAGCCAAGGACAGTTCAACACTGAAGCTTTCTTT. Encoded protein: CASSQGQFNTEAFF.

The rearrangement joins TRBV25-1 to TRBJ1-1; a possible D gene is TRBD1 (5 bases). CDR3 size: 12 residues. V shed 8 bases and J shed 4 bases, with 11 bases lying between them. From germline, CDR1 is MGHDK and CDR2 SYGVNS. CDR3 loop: CASFPGRTEAFF. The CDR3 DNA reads TGTGCCAGCTTTCCGGGACGCACTGAAGCTTTCTTT. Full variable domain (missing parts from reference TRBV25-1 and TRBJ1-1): EADIYQTPRYLVIGTGKKITLECSQTMGHDKMYWYQQDPGMELHLIHYSYGVNSTEKGDLSSESTVSRIRTEHFPLTLESARPSHTSQYLCASFPGRTEAFFGQGTRLTVV.

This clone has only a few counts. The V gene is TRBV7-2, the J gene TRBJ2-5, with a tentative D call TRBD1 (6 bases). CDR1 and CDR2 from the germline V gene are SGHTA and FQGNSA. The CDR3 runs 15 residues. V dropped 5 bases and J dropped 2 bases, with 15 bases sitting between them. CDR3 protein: CASSLGHQTQETQYF. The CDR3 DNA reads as TGTGCCAGCAGCCTGGGACACCAGACTCAAGAGACCCAGTACTTC.

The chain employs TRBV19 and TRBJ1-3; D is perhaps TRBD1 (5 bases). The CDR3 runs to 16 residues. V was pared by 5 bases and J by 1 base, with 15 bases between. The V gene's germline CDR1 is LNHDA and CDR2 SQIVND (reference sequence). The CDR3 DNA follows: TGTGCCAGTAGTCTCTACGACAGTCAGTCTGGAAACACCATATATTTT. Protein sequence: CASSLYDSQSGNTIYF.

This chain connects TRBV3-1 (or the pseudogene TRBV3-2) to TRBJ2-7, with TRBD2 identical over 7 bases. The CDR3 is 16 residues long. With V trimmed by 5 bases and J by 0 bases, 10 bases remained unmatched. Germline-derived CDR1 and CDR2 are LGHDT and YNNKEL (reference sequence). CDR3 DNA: TGTGCCAGCAGCGGGAGAGGACTAGGGCCCTCCTACGAGCAGTACTTC. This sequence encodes CASSGRGLGPSYEQYF.